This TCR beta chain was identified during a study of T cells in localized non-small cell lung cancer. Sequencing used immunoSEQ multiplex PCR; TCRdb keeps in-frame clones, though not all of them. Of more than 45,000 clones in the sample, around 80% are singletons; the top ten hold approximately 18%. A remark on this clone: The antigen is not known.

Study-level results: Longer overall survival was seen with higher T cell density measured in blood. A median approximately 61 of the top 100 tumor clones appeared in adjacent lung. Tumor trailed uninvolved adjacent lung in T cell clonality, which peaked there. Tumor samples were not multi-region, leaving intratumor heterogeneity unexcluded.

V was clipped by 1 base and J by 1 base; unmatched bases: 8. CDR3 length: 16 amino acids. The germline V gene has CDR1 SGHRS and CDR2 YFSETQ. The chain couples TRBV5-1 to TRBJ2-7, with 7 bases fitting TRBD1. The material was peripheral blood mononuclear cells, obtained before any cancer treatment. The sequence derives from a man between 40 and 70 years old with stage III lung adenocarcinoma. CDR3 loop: CASSLNPGQRSYEQYF. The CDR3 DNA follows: TGCGCCAGCAGCTTGAACCCGGGACAGCGGTCCTACGAGCAGTACTTC.